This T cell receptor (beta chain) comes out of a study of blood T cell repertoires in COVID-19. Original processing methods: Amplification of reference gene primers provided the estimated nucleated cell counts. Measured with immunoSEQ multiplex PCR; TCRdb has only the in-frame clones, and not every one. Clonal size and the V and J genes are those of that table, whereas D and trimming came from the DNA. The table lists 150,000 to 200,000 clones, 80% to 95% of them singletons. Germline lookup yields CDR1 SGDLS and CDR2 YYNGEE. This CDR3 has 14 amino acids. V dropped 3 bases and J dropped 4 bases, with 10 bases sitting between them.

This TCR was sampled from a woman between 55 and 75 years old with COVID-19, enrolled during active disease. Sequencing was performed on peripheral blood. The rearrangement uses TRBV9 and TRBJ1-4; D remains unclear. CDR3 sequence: CASSAYRGNEKLFF. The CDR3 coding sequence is TGTGCCAGCAGCGCGTACCGGGGTAATGAAAAACTGTTTTTT.